Shown below are 12 T cell receptor beta chains from a single sample sequenced in a study of blood T cell repertoires in COVID-19. The protocol was immunoSEQ multiplex PCR, while the TCRdb copy is restricted to in-frame clones and leaves out a portion. There are 150,000 to 200,000 clones in the sample; more than 80% occur only once, and 9% to 15% lies in the top ten. Sequenced: peripheral blood. These TCRs come from a woman aged 80 or over with COVID-19, enrolled during active disease.

J is TRBJ1-5 and V is TRBV6-2 or TRBV6-3; 9 nucleotides align to TRBD1. Germline CDR1 and CDR2: MNHEY and SVGEGT. V shed 0 bases and J 7 bases; nucleotides not matched to a gene: 10. This CDR3 has 17 amino acids. The CDR3 loop reads CASSYSRNRGPGQPQHF. The CDR3 nucleotides are TGTGCCAGCAGTTACTCTAGGAACAGGGGGCCTGGACAGCCCCAGCATTTT.

V and J are TRBV11-2 and TRBJ1-2; no firm D call. CDR3 length: 15 residues. V lost 0 bases and J 5 bases, leaving 13 bases between the germline ends. Germline assignment: CDR1 SGHAT and CDR2 FQNNGV. The CDR3 loop reads CASSLDLSGRYGYTF. The CDR3 nucleotides are TGTGCCAGCAGCTTAGATCTTTCGGGAAGATATGGCTACACCTTC.

This clone was observed a single time. The rearrangement uses TRBV13 and TRBJ2-2; possible D gene TRBD2, 6 bases. Germline-derived CDR1 and CDR2 are PRHDT and FYEKMQ (reference sequence). The germline V and J ends were trimmed by 5 bases and 5 bases, with 18 bases remaining between them. CDR3 length: 16 residues. The CDR3 nucleotides are TGTGCCAGCAGCCGAGTGGGGGGAGCTGGTACCGGGGAGCTGTTTTTT. This encodes CASSRVGGAGTGELFF.

J is TRBJ2-3 and V is TRBV2; D is undetermined. This CDR3 region has 14 residues. In germline, CDR1 is SNHLY, CDR2 FYNNEI. V was shortened by 2 bases and J by 4 bases, with 10 bases between the two germline ends. CDR3 in amino acids: CASSERGGADTQYF. In nucleotides, the CDR3 is TGTGCCAGCAGTGAAAGAGGCGGCGCAGATACGCAGTATTTT.

The V gene is TRBV6-5, the J gene TRBJ1-6; 9 bases agree with TRBD1. Germline loops: CDR1 MNHEY, CDR2 SVGAGI. V lost 4 bases, J lost 10 bases, and 5 bases stayed unmatched. This CDR3 has 14 amino acids. This CDR3 is CASSWDRVGSPLHF. The CDR3 region has the DNA TGTGCCAGCAGTTGGGACAGGGTAGGCTCACCCCTCCACTTT.

The gene calls are TRBV7-8 and TRBJ2-5; 11 bases agree with TRBD2. Germline CDR1 reads SGHVS; CDR2 reads FQNEAQ. This CDR3 is 18 amino acids long. Losses at the gene ends were 1 base for V and 5 bases for J; bases not matched to a gene: 12. CDR3 residues: CASSLVRGSGRARETQYF. CDR3 bases: TGTGCCAGCAGCTTAGTGCGCGGTAGCGGGAGGGCCAGGGAGACCCAGTACTTC. Looking up the rest from reference TRBV7-8 and TRBJ2-5 gives the full variable domain: GAGVSQSPRYKVAKRGQDVALRCDPISGHVSLFWYQQALGQGPEFLTYFQNEAQLDKSGLPSDRFFAERPEGSVSTLKIQRTQQEDSAVYLCASSLVRGSGRARETQYFGPGTRLLVL.

This clone was detected only once. This rearrangement joins TRBV4-2 to TRBJ2-5; TRBD2 is a possible D gene (5 bases). Germline V gene data show CDR1 as LGHNA and CDR2 as YNFKEQ. There are 14 residues in the CDR3. V was cut by 0 bases and J by 5 bases, with 10 bases left in between. The CDR3 nucleotides are TGTGCCAGCAGCCAAGAGGCTAGCAGGGAGACCCAGTACTTC. This translates into CASSQEASRETQYF.

The chain carries TRBV7-9 and TRBJ1-1, with unresolved D. The V gene's germline CDR1 is SEHNR and CDR2 FQNEAQ (reference sequence). V lost 3 bases, J lost 6 bases, and 14 bases lay in between. This CDR3 is built from 14 residues. CDR3 in DNA: TGTGCCAGCAGCTTTTCCCTCGGGTTCCCTGAAGCTTTCTTT. Its translation: CASSFSLGFPEAFF.

Comments on this clone: The sample holds other DNA sequences that translate to the same CDR3. The chain carries TRBV20-1 and TRBJ1-2; D gene ambiguous. Germline V gives CDR1 DFQATT, CDR2 SNEGSKA (reference sequence). The CDR3 has 11 amino acids. Trimming cost V 5 bases and J 4 bases, with 8 bases left between them. CDR3 in amino acids: CSARELYGYTF. The CDR3 nucleotides are TGCAGTGCTCGGGAGCTCTATGGCTACACCTTC.

The chain recombines TRBV30 with TRBJ1-5; D call uncertain. V lost 0 bases to trimming and J lost 6 bases, with 12 bases between them. Per germline, CDR1 GTSNPN and CDR2 SVGIG (reference sequence). There are 14 residues in the CDR3. The chain's CDR3 is CAWSVLARGQPQHF. CDR3 bases: TGTGCCTGGAGTGTACTCGCTCGGGGTCAGCCCCAGCATTTT.

This chain uses TRBV4-1 with TRBJ1-4, with D maybe TRBD1 (6 bases). This CDR3 is 20 amino acids long. The V end lost 2 bases, the J end lost 1 base, and 23 bases lay between the germline ends. Looked up from germline, CDR1 is MGHRA and CDR2 is YSYEKL. CDR3 in DNA: TGCGCCAGCAGCCAAAGGGGTTTTCCGGGACAAGGGAGAACTAATGAAAAACTGTTTTTT. This translates into CASSQRGFPGQGRTNEKLFF.

This chain links TRBV11-3 with TRBJ1-2; D not resolved. V lost 1 base and J lost 4, with 10 bases in between. Germline-derived CDR1 and CDR2 are SGHNT and YENEEA. The CDR3 sequence is 14 residues long. CDR3 loop: CASSLGVNVYGYTF. The CDR3 DNA reads TGTGCCAGCAGCTTAGGCGTCAACGTCTATGGCTACACCTTC.